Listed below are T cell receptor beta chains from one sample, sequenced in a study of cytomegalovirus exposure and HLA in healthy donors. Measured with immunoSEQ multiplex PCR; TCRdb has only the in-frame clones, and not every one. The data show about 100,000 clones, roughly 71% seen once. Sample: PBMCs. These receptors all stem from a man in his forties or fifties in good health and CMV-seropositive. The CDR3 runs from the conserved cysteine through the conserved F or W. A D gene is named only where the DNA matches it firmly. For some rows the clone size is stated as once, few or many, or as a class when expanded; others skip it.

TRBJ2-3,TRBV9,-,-,CASSVDPGGTDTQYF,TGTGCCAGCAGCGTAGATCCGGGAGGCACAGATACGCAGTATTTT
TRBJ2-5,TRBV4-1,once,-,CASSQSRQGGETQYF,TGCGCCAGCAGCCAGAGCCGACAGGGAGGAGAGACCCAGTACTTC
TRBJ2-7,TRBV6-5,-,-,CASSYGQGKNEQYF,TGTGCCAGCAGTTATGGGCAGGGGAAGAACGAGCAGTACTTC
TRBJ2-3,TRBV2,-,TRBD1,CASSTLSTGGDTQYF,TGTGCCAGCAGTACTCTCTCGACAGGGGGGGATACGCAGTATTTT
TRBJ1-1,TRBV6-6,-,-,CASSYDIPNTEAFF,TGTGCCAGCAGTTACGACATTCCGAACACTGAAGCTTTCTTT
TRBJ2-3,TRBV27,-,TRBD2,CASSLRSEREKEVGTDTQYF,TGTGCCAGCAGTTTAAGGTCCGAGCGGGAAAAGGAAGTGGGCACAGATACGCAGTATTTT
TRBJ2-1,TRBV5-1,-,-,CASSLGGLEQFF,TGCGCCAGCAGCTTGGGCGGGCTTGAGCAGTTCTTC
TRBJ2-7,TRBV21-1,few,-,CATCRDTESSYEQYF,TGTGCCACGTGCAGGGACACCGAAAGCTCCTACGAGCAGTACTTC
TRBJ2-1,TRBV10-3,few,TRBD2,CAIRGGLAAYNEQFF,TGTGCCATCAGGGGGGGACTAGCGGCTTACAATGAGCAGTTCTTC
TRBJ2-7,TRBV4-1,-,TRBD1,CASSPGQGASYEQYF,TGCGCCAGCAGCCCGGGACAGGGGGCTTCCTACGAGCAGTACTTC
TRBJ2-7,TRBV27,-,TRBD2,CASSPGTSGSYEQYF,TGTGCCAGCAGTCCCGGGACTAGCGGTTCCTACGAGCAGTACTTC
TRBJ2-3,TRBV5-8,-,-,CASSLQGFSTDTQYF,TGTGCCAGCAGCCTCCAGGGGTTTAGTACAGATACGCAGTATTTT
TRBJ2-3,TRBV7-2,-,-,CASSFVGSSTDTQYF,TGTGCCAGCAGCTTTGTGGGCTCTAGCACAGATACGCAGTATTTT
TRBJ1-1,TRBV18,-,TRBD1,CASSLRTGFTEAFF,TGTGCCAGCTCACTTAGGACAGGGTTCACTGAAGCTTTCTTT
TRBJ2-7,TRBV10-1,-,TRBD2,CASSETSGESYEQYF,TGCGCCAGCAGTGAGACTAGCGGGGAATCCTACGAGCAGTACTTC
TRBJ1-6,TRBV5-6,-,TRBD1,CASSPGTGVSPLHF,TGTGCCAGCAGTCCCGGGACAGGGGTGTCACCCCTCCACTTT
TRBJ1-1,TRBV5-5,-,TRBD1,CASSLNRGLNTEAFF,TGTGCCAGCAGCTTGAACAGGGGGTTAAACACTGAAGCTTTCTTT
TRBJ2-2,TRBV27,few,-,CASSLWSWPGELFF,TGTGCCAGCAGTTTATGGTCGTGGCCCGGGGAGCTGTTTTTT
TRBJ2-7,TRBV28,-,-,CASSSGMLYEQYF,TGTGCCAGCAGCTCCGGGATGCTCTACGAGCAGTACTTC
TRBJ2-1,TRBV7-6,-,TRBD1,CASSLAGFPTGDNEQFF,TGTGCCAGCAGCTTAGCAGGATTCCCCACAGGGGACAATGAGCAGTTCTTC
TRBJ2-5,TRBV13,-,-,CASSLVSGETQYF,TGTGCCAGCAGCTTAGTAAGCGGAGAGACCCAGTACTTC
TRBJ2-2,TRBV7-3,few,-,CASSLNGDPGELFF,TGTGCCAGCAGCTTAAACGGGGATCCCGGGGAGCTGTTTTTT
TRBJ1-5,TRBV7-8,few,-,CASSLSGTYNQPQHF,TGTGCCAGCAGCTTAAGCGGGACATACAATCAGCCCCAGCATTTT
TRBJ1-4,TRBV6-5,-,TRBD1,CASRWTGDEKLFF,TGTGCCAGCAGATGGACAGGGGATGAAAAACTGTTTTTT
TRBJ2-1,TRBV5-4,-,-,CASSAGLRGDEQFF,TGTGCCAGCAGCGCGGGACTCCGTGGGGATGAGCAGTTCTTC
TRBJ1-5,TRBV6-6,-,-,CASSLGINQPQHF,TGTGCCAGCAGCCTTGGCATCAATCAGCCCCAGCATTTT
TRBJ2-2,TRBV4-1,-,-,CATSGTTTGELFF,TGCGCCACCTCCGGGACAACCACCGGGGAGCTGTTTTTT
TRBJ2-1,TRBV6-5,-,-,CASSPPGGSYNEQFF,TGTGCCAGCAGTCCGCCCGGGGGTTCCTACAATGAGCAGTTCTTC
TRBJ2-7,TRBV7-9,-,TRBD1,CASSRTGASYEQYF,TGTGCCAGCAGTAGGACAGGGGCCTCCTACGAGCAGTACTTC
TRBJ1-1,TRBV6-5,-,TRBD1,CASTADRMNTEAFF,TGTGCCAGCACCGCGGACAGGATGAACACTGAAGCTTTCTTT
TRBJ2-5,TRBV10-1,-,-,CASSEGPGETQYF,TGCGCCAGCAGTGAGGGGCCAGGGGAGACCCAGTACTTC
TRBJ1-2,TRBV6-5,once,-,CASSSDGLSLGGYTF,TGTGCCAGCAGTTCGGATGGACTCTCTCTAGGGGGCTACACCTTC
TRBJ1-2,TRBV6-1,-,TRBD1,CASSKDRVYGYTF,TGTGCCAGCAGTAAAGACAGGGTATATGGCTACACCTTC
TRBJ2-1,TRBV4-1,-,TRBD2,CASSQKPGLAGGNIQVEQFF,TGCGCCAGCAGCCAAAAACCGGGACTAGCGGGAGGGAACATACAGGTTGAGCAGTTCTTC
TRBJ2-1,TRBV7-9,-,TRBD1,CASSSRQGREQFF,TGTGCCAGCAGCAGCAGACAGGGCCGTGAGCAGTTCTTC
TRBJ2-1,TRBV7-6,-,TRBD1,CASSLTGGNKEQFF,TGTGCCAGCAGTCTCACAGGGGGCAACAAGGAGCAGTTCTTC
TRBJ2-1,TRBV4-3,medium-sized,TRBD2,CASSQDRYLAVYNEQFF,TGCGCCAGCAGCCAAGATCGGTACCTAGCGGTTTACAATGAGCAGTTCTTC
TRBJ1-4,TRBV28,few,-,CASSLLHITNEKLFF,TGTGCCAGCAGTTTATTACATATCACTAATGAAAAACTGTTTTTT
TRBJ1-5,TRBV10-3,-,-,CAISETQGGQPQHF,TGTGCCATCAGTGAGACCCAGGGAGGACAGCCCCAGCATTTT
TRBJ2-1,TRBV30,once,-,CAWTSSSYNEQFF,TGTGCCTGGACTAGTAGCTCCTACAATGAGCAGTTCTTC
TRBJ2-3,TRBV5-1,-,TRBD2,CASSLYAGGSTDTQYF,TGCGCCAGCAGCTTGTATGCGGGAGGGAGCACAGATACGCAGTATTTT
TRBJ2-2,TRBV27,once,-,CASSSPFGAGELFF,TGTGCCAGCAGTTCCCCCTTCGGGGCCGGGGAGCTGTTTTTT